This TCR beta chain was sequenced in a study of tumor-infiltrating lymphocytes in localized non-small cell lung cancer. Study-wide background: Several tumor histologies, both smoking statuses, and some post-neoadjuvant chemotherapy samples were included. Study-level points and caveats: TCRbeta sequencing showed higher T cell infiltration in tumors than uninvolved lung.

Assay used: immunoSEQ multiplex PCR; TCRdb lists only in-frame clones, some missing. The sample includes over 11,000 clones, 80% to 90% of them seen just once. Germline V lookup: CDR1 SGHRS, CDR2 YFSETQ. Trimming took off 4 bases at V and 5 bases at J, with 12 bases between the two ends. The CDR3 loop spans 14 amino acids. Concerning this clone itself: The target antigen is unknown.

The sequence was collected from a human donor with non-small cell lung cancer. This chain connects TRBV5-1 to TRBJ1-4; unclear D gene. The sample taken for sequencing was lung tumor tissue. CDR3 loop: CASSASGLNEKLFF. For the CDR3, the DNA is TGCGCCAGCAGCGCAAGCGGGCTGAATGAAAAACTGTTTTTT.